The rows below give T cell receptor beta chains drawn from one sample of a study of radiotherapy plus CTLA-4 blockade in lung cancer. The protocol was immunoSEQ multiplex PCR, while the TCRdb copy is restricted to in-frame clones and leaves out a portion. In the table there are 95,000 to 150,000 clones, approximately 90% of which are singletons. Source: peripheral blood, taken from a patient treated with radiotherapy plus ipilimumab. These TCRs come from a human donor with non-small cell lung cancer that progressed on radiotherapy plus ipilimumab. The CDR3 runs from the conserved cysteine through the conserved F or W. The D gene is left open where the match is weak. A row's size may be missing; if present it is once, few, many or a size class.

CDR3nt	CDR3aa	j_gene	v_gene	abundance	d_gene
TGTGCCAGCAGCCCATCACACGGGCGCTCCTACGAGCAGTACTTC	CASSPSHGRSYEQYF	TRBJ2-7	TRBV5-4	-	-
TGTGCCAGCACCGGGAGGGGGCGACTGACTAGCACAGATACGCAGTATTTT	CASTGRGRLTSTDTQYF	TRBJ2-3	TRBV2	-	-
TGTGCCAGCAGACTACGACAGGGGGCTGGTGGCTACACCTTC	CASRLRQGAGGYTF	TRBJ1-2	TRBV27	-	TRBD1
TGTGCCAGCGGCGACTACGAGCAGTACTTC	CASGDYEQYF	TRBJ2-7	TRBV27	-	-
TGCGCCAGCAGCCAAGCTGTCCTAGCGGTGAGGAGTCGCGATGAGCAGTTCTTC	CASSQAVLAVRSRDEQFF	TRBJ2-1	TRBV4-1	-	TRBD2
TGTGCCAGCAGCGAGACCCGTACGCAGTATTTT	CASSETRTQYF	TRBJ2-3	TRBV9	few	-
TGTGCCAGCAGCTTATCATCAGCGGGTGAGACCCAGTACTTC	CASSLSSAGETQYF	TRBJ2-5	TRBV7-3	-	-
TGCGCCAGCAGCCCCGGGTTATACACAGATACGCAGTATTTT	CASSPGLYTDTQYF	TRBJ2-3	TRBV5-1	-	-
TGTGCCAGCAGCTTGGACTTCTCCTCCTACAATGAGCAGTTCTTC	CASSLDFSSYNEQFF	TRBJ2-1	TRBV11-2	-	-
TGTGCCTGGGCCCGACAGAACTCTCCTGGAAACACCATATATTTT	CAWARQNSPGNTIYF	TRBJ1-3	TRBV30	-	-
TGTGCCAGCAGTCTACGGCTAGCGGGACGTCTCGAGCAGTACTTC	CASSLRLAGRLEQYF	TRBJ2-7	TRBV27	-	TRBD2
TGTGCCAGCTCCGAGACAGAGGGTAGAGGCTACACCTTC	CASSETEGRGYTF	TRBJ1-2	TRBV9	-	-
TGTGCCTGGAGCCCCGCCGGACAGGTCCGTTACAATGAGCAGTTCTTC	CAWSPAGQVRYNEQFF	TRBJ2-1	TRBV30	few	TRBD1
TGTGCCAGCAGCGTACTTCCCCCCTACGAGCAGTACTTC	CASSVLPPYEQYF	TRBJ2-7	TRBV11-3	once	-
TGTGCCAGCAGCCGGAGGAGCGGGAGTGGGGACGAGCAGTACTTC	CASSRRSGSGDEQYF	TRBJ2-7	TRBV4-2	once	TRBD2
TGTGCCAGCAGCTTAGAAGGAACGAGGGGAAACACCATATATTTT	CASSLEGTRGNTIYF	TRBJ1-3	TRBV11-3	-	-
TGTGCCAGCAGCTCCACTCCACGGGACACTTCCTACGAGCAGTACTTC	CASSSTPRDTSYEQYF	TRBJ2-7	TRBV13	-	-
TGTGCCAGCAGCCCTGGGACTTACTGGGAGACCCAGTACTTC	CASSPGTYWETQYF	TRBJ2-5	TRBV7-9	once	-
TGCGCCAGCAGGGGGGACAGGGACACCGGGGAGCTGTTTTTT	CASRGDRDTGELFF	TRBJ2-2	TRBV5-1	-	TRBD1
TGCGCCAGCAGCGCGGAGGGCAATCAGCCCCAGCATTTT	CASSAEGNQPQHF	TRBJ1-5	TRBV5-1	-	-
TGTGCCAGCAGGTTAGCGGGAGGGCCACGAGAGACCCAGTACTTC	CASRLAGGPRETQYF	TRBJ2-5	TRBV6-5	-	TRBD2
TGTGCCAGTGAGGAGGGGAACACTGAAGCTTTCTTT	CASEEGNTEAFF	TRBJ1-1	TRBV19	few	-
TGTGCCAGCAGCGTAGGTGGGTTAGAGACTGAAGCTTTCTTT	CASSVGGLETEAFF	TRBJ1-1	TRBV9	-	-
TGTGCCAGCAGCTCACTTGAACCAACAGATACGCAGTATTTT	CASSSLEPTDTQYF	TRBJ2-3	TRBV9	-	-
TGTGCCTGGAGCGACAGGTTGACGAACGAGCAGTACTTC	CAWSDRLTNEQYF	TRBJ2-7	TRBV30	-	-
TGTGCCAGTAGTATTGGCAGGGCCGCCTACGAGCAGTACTTC	CASSIGRAAYEQYF	TRBJ2-7	TRBV19	-	-
TGTGCCAGCTCACCACAGGGATTGTTTGAGGCTAACTATGGCTACACCTTC	CASSPQGLFEANYGYTF	TRBJ1-2	TRBV18	once	-
TGCGCCAGCAGCTTGGGACTAGGGTACAATGAGCAGTTCTTC	CASSLGLGYNEQFF	TRBJ2-1	TRBV5-1	-	-